Shown below are 3 T cell receptor beta chains from a single sample sequenced in a study of chemoradiotherapy in HPV16-positive cancers. Some clones are missing from TCRdb's copy, which holds only in-frame ones; the method was immunoSEQ multiplex PCR. This sample carries around 11,000 clones, roughly 70% of them seen once, and the ten largest clones take around 35%. This material was obtained from a patient who underwent chemoradiotherapy. The receptors shown here come from a human donor with HPV-associated anogenital cancer.

In its sample, this clone was seen once. The chain combines TRBV6-6 with TRBJ1-5; D unresolved. The CDR3 runs 13 residues. From germline, CDR1 is MNHNY and CDR2 SVGAGI (reference sequence). Trimming shortened V by 7 bases and J by 0 bases, and 7 bases separated the two germline ends. DNA for the CDR3: TGTGCCAGCAACCCAGATAGCAATCAGCCCCAGCATTTT. It codes for CASNPDSNQPQHF.

CDR3 sequence (DNA): TGTGCCAGCAGCTTCTCTAAAGGGGGACCCACAGATACGCAGTATTTT. The encoded protein is CASSFSKGGPTDTQYF. The chain joins TRBV5-6 to TRBJ2-3; possibly TRBD1 for D (6 bases). The length of the CDR3 is 16 residues. Per the germline V gene, CDR1 is SGHDT and CDR2 is YYEEEE. V was shortened by 2 bases and J by 2 bases, with 15 bases between the two germline ends. Together with reference TRBV5-6 and TRBJ2-3, the CDR3 gives the full variable domain: DAGVTQSPTHLIKTRGQQVTLRCSPKSGHDTVSWYQQALGQGPQFIFQYYEEEERQRGNFPDRFSGHQFPNYSSELNVNALLLGDSALYLCASSFSKGGPTDTQYFGPGTRLTVL.

The chain employs TRBV28 and TRBJ1-1; D unclear. CDR1 is MDHEN, CDR2 SYDVKM, per germline. The CDR3 has 17 residues. V shed 2 bases and J shed 3 bases, with 19 bases lying between them. This CDR3 is CASSLVGRGVSYTEAFF. CDR3 DNA: TGTGCCAGCAGTTTAGTAGGTCGGGGAGTGTCGTACACTGAAGCTTTCTTT.